A selection of T cell receptor beta chains follows, all from one sample in a study of blood T cell repertoires in COVID-19. The protocol was immunoSEQ multiplex PCR, while the TCRdb copy is restricted to in-frame clones and leaves out a portion. The sample records hundreds of thousands of clones, almost 90% being singletons. Sequences were obtained from peripheral blood. Source of these receptors: an elderly man with acute or convalescent COVID-19. CDR3s include the opening cysteine and the closing phenylalanine or tryptophan. Fields, in order: clone size, J gene, V gene, D gene, CDR3 protein, CDR3 DNA. The D gene is left open where the match is weak. The size of a clone is reported for some rows only, either as once, few or many, or as a class for expanded clones.

>many|TRBJ2-2|TRBV4-2|TRBD2
CASSQGLAGGSAGELFF
TGTGCCAGCAGCCAGGGACTAGCGGGAGGGAGTGCCGGGGAGCTGTTTTTT
>once|TRBJ2-3|TRBV4-2|NA
CASSQERRGSTDTQYF
TGTGCCAGCAGCCAAGAACGAAGGGGAAGCACAGATACGCAGTATTTT
>NA|TRBJ1-5|TRBV19|TRBD1
CASSGGYRGNQPQHF
TGTGCCAGTAGTGGAGGGTACAGGGGGAATCAGCCCCAGCATTTT
>NA|TRBJ1-1|TRBV14|NA
CASSQGPNTEAFF
TGTGCCAGCAGCCAAGGGCCGAACACTGAAGCTTTCTTT
>NA|TRBJ1-2|TRBV6-5|NA
CASRGNPGFFSYTF
TGTGCCAGCAGGGGGAATCCAGGGTTTTTTAGCTACACCTTC
>few|TRBJ2-6|TRBV5-1|NA
CASSFSGAGANVLTF
TGCGCCAGCAGCTTCTCGGGGGCTGGGGCCAACGTCCTGACTTTC
>NA|TRBJ2-5|TRBV9|TRBD2
CASSVVGEGRETQYF
TGTGCCAGCAGCGTAGTGGGGGAGGGGCGAGAGACCCAGTACTTC
>NA|TRBJ2-3|TRBV5-8|NA
CASSLDPSGTDTQYF
TGTGCCAGCAGCTTGGACCCTAGCGGCACAGATACGCAGTATTTT
>once|TRBJ2-7|TRBV3-1/TRBV3-2|NA
CASSHGRVAEQYF
TGTGCCAGCAGCCATGGCAGGGTGGCCGAGCAGTACTTC
>NA|TRBJ1-5|TRBV19|NA
CASSIVSGPQPQHF
TGTGCCAGTAGTATAGTGTCAGGGCCCCAGCCCCAGCATTTT
>NA|TRBJ1-1|TRBV5-5|NA
CASSLRGRGTEAFF
TGTGCCAGCAGCTTGAGAGGAAGGGGCACTGAAGCTTTCTTT
>NA|TRBJ1-4|TRBV11-1|NA
CASRLLDRRNEKLFF
TGTGCCAGCAGACTACTTGACAGACGTAATGAAAAACTGTTTTTT
>NA|TRBJ1-1|TRBV2|NA
CASSEGGRYTEAFF
TGTGCCAGCAGTGAAGGAGGCCGGTATACTGAAGCTTTCTTT
>once|TRBJ2-7|TRBV6-6|NA
CASSVLGEEYF
TGTGCCAGCAGTGTCTTGGGGGAGGAATACTTC
>NA|TRBJ2-6|TRBV19|NA
CASSIGGAGANVLTF
TGTGCCAGTAGTATAGGGGGAGCCGGGGCCAACGTCCTGACTTTC
>NA|TRBJ1-2|TRBV6-6|TRBD1
CASSPGTAGGYTF
TGTGCCAGCAGCCCCGGGACAGCCGGGGGCTACACCTTC
>NA|TRBJ2-7|TRBV12-5|TRBD1
CASGPRPGQGGFYEQYF
TGTGCTAGTGGTCCTCGCCCCGGACAGGGGGGCTTCTACGAGCAGTACTTC
>NA|TRBJ1-4|TRBV25-1|NA
CASGSHGGLGEKLFF
TGTGCCAGCGGGTCCCACGGAGGGCTGGGTGAAAAACTGTTTTTT
>NA|TRBJ2-7|TRBV5-1|NA
CASTLGEGGPYEQYF
TGCGCCAGCACCCTGGGGGAGGGGGGGCCCTACGAGCAGTACTTC
>NA|TRBJ2-1|TRBV18|NA
CASSPRAASYNEQFF
TGTGCCAGCTCACCGAGAGCGGCTTCCTACAATGAGCAGTTCTTC
>NA|TRBJ2-6|TRBV7-6|TRBD2
CASSPTSGSPGANVLTF
TGTGCCAGCAGCCCGACTAGCGGGAGCCCTGGGGCCAACGTCCTGACTTTC
>NA|TRBJ2-7|TRBV6-5|TRBD2
CASRGRGSYEQYF
TGTGCCAGCAGGGGGAGGGGCTCCTACGAGCAGTACTTC
>NA|TRBJ1-1|TRBV18|TRBD1
CASSPGWGQGNTEAFF
TGTGCCAGCTCACCAGGGTGGGGACAGGGAAACACTGAAGCTTTCTTT
>NA|TRBJ1-5|TRBV6-6|NA
CASRYISNRGNQPQHF
TGTGCCAGCAGGTATATCTCGAACAGGGGCAATCAGCCCCAGCATTTT
>NA|TRBJ2-3|TRBV7-3|TRBD1
CASSSDRDPDTQYF
TGTGCCAGCAGCTCGGACAGGGACCCAGATACGCAGTATTTT
>once|TRBJ2-1|TRBV15|TRBD1
CATSRDNRGNNEQFF
TGTGCCACCAGCAGGGATAACAGGGGAAACAATGAGCAGTTCTTC
>NA|TRBJ2-1|TRBV5-1|NA
CASSLAGFLGAGDNEQFF
TGCGCCAGCAGCTTGGCAGGTTTCTTGGGGGCAGGAGACAATGAGCAGTTCTTC
>few|TRBJ2-3|TRBV7-3|TRBD2
CASSLSSGGQDTQYF
TGTGCCAGCAGCTTAAGCAGCGGGGGGCAAGATACGCAGTATTTT
>NA|TRBJ2-5|TRBV7-7|NA
CASSPSFGVQGKTQYF
TGTGCCAGCAGTCCTTCCTTTGGTGTTCAGGGGAAGACCCAGTACTTC
>NA|TRBJ2-1|TRBV5-1|NA
CASSLVRQGTPLDNEQFF
TGCGCCAGCAGCTTGGTACGGCAGGGGACCCCTCTTGACAATGAGCAGTTCTTC
>NA|TRBJ2-2|TRBV18|TRBD1
CASSPVGQGGTGELFF
TGTGCCAGCTCACCCGTGGGACAGGGTGGCACCGGGGAGCTGTTTTTT
>NA|TRBJ2-3|TRBV9|TRBD1
CASSVAQGRGQSTDTQYF
TGTGCCAGCAGCGTAGCTCAGGGAAGGGGGCAATCCACAGATACGCAGTATTTT
>NA|TRBJ1-2|TRBV27|TRBD1
CASSINGRDSYGYTF
TGTGCCAGCAGTATCAACGGACGGGACAGCTATGGCTACACCTTC
>NA|TRBJ1-2|TRBV25-1|NA
CASSNHGGSYGYTF
TGTGCCAGCAGCAATCACGGGGGGTCATATGGCTACACCTTC
>NA|TRBJ1-5|TRBV27|NA
CASSLAVLVSNQPQHF
TGTGCCAGCAGTTTGGCGGTATTAGTTAGCAATCAGCCCCAGCATTTT
>NA|TRBJ2-2|TRBV10-3|NA
CAISDGVPSTGELFF
TGTGCCATCAGTGATGGAGTCCCATCCACCGGGGAGCTGTTTTTT
>NA|TRBJ1-3|TRBV2|NA
CASSRERRDIESSGNTIYF
TGTGCCAGCAGTCGAGAACGCCGGGACATCGAAAGCTCTGGAAACACCATATATTTT
>NA|TRBJ1-1|TRBV3-1/TRBV3-2|NA
CASSHGGDTEAFF
TGTGCCAGCAGCCATGGGGGGGACACTGAAGCTTTCTTT
>NA|TRBJ1-1|TRBV12-5|NA
CASASDRNTEAFF
TGTGCTAGTGCCTCGGACAGGAACACTGAAGCTTTCTTT
>NA|TRBJ1-1|TRBV28|TRBD1
CASVMGQQNTEAFF
TGTGCCAGCGTAATGGGACAGCAGAACACTGAAGCTTTCTTT
>NA|TRBJ2-5|TRBV7-2|NA
CASSPGLGRQETQYF
TGTGCCAGCAGCCCGGGACTGGGGAGGCAAGAGACCCAGTACTTC
>NA|TRBJ2-1|TRBV27|TRBD2
CASSPVLGTSGVNEQFF
TGTGCCAGCAGTCCGGTCCTGGGGACTAGCGGGGTGAATGAGCAGTTCTTC
>NA|TRBJ2-6|TRBV19|NA
CASTPIESGGANVLTF
TGTGCCAGTACCCCTATAGAGTCAGGGGGGGCCAACGTCCTGACTTTC
>NA|TRBJ1-2|TRBV7-9|TRBD1
CASSLGTGPSGYTF
TGTGCCAGCAGCTTAGGGACAGGCCCAAGCGGCTACACCTTC
>NA|TRBJ2-5|TRBV5-4|TRBD1
CASSLDRGVTQYF
TGTGCCAGCAGCCTGGACAGGGGAGTAACCCAGTACTTC
>once|TRBJ2-3|TRBV7-8|NA
CASSLASVAGGSTDTQYF
TGTGCCAGCAGCTTAGCGTCGGTGGCAGGAGGATCTACAGATACGCAGTATTTT
>NA|TRBJ1-6|TRBV5-4|TRBD1
CASSLGQGDSPLHF
TGTGCCAGCAGCTTAGGACAGGGGGATTCACCCCTCCACTTT
>NA|TRBJ1-2|TRBV2|TRBD1
CASSEPPWTGEGYTF
TGTGCCAGCAGTGAACCTCCTTGGACAGGGGAAGGCTACACCTTC
>NA|TRBJ1-5|TRBV19|TRBD1
CASTNRQGPNQPQHF
TGTGCCAGTACCAACCGACAGGGACCGAATCAGCCCCAGCATTTT
>NA|TRBJ1-2|TRBV6-5|TRBD1
CASRLIGQGGYTF
TGTGCCAGCAGATTAATCGGACAGGGAGGCTACACCTTC
>NA|TRBJ2-1|TRBV6-5|NA
CASSRPGSSYNEQFF
TGTGCCAGCAGCCGGCCTGGGAGCTCCTACAATGAGCAGTTCTTC
>NA|TRBJ1-2|TRBV6-5|TRBD1
CASRPTGNYGYTF
TGTGCCAGCAGGCCGACAGGGAACTATGGCTACACCTTC
>NA|TRBJ2-7|TRBV14|NA
CASSQVSGQLHF
TGTGCCAGCAGCCAAGTATCCGGACAGCTTCACTTC
>NA|TRBJ2-1|TRBV9|TRBD1
CASSVRTGEYNEQFF
TGTGCCAGCAGCGTAAGAACAGGGGAATACAATGAGCAGTTCTTC